This TCR beta chain appears in the sequencing data of a study of shared clonotypes between healthy human individuals. Study-wide results and caveats: Four donors had around 5% of their naive CD4 clonotypes in common.

Genomic DNA per cell subset filled all wells of several immunoSEQ plates. Clones were read by immunoSEQ multiplex PCR, and TCRdb kept only the in-frame ones, dropping some. In the table there are a few million clones, approximately 95% of which are singletons. Germline V CDR1 and CDR2: MNHEY, SMNVEV (reference sequence). The CDR3 consists of 17 residues. The V gene lost 2 bases and the J gene lost 8 bases, with 24 bases spanning the gap. Of note for this clone: Its target is not known.

Into CD45RA+ naive and CD45RA-negative memory subsets, the CD4+ cells were split. V usage is TRBV27 and J usage is TRBJ1-2; D unresolved. The source material was naive CD4+ T cells from PBMCs. The subset denotes: CD45RA+ positively selected. This receptor was taken from a man between 18 and 29 years old in good health. Some clones in this sample may be carry-over from other donors' samples. The CDR3 DNA is TGTGCCAGCAGTTTAGTGTTTAGACACCACTCCCTCGGGGGCTACACCTTC. Protein sequence: CASSLVFRHHSLGGYTF.